Listed here are 20 T cell receptor beta chains from one sample, sequenced in a study of blood T cell repertoires in COVID-19. Libraries were prepared by immunoSEQ multiplex PCR; TCRdb keeps only in-frame clonotypes and omits some of them. The repertoire consists of under 400,000 clones, with about nine tenths occurring once and the leading ten covering 1.5% to 2%. Sequencing was performed on peripheral blood. The source is a woman aged 25 to 45 with COVID-19, enrolled during active disease.

The chain combines TRBV5-4 with TRBJ2-6, with D uncertain. This CDR3 has 16 amino acids. V was shortened by 0 bases and J by 1 base, with 8 bases between the two germline ends. Looked up from germline, CDR1 is SGHNT and CDR2 is YYREEE (reference sequence). The CDR3 region is CASSLASTSGANVLTF. The DNA of the CDR3 is TGTGCCAGCAGCTTGGCCTCCACTTCTGGGGCCAACGTCCTGACTTTC.

The chain joins TRBV7-3 to TRBJ2-3, with 12 bases aligning to TRBD2. J was trimmed by 6 bases and V by 4 bases; bases with no gene match: 5. Germline V lookup: CDR1 SGHTA, CDR2 FQGTGA. The CDR3 sequence is 15 residues long. The CDR3 bases are TGTGCCAGCAGCTATCAAGGGACTAGCGGGGATACGCAGTATTTT. Translated, it gives CASSYQGTSGDTQYF.

This rearrangement joins TRBV6-5 to TRBJ2-7, with 7 bases matching TRBD1. The CDR3 has 14 residues. Germline loops: CDR1 MNHEY, CDR2 SVGAGI. J lost 2 bases, V lost 6 bases, and 7 bases had no gene match. As DNA, the CDR3 is TGTGCCAGCAGCCACAGGACAGGAACCTACGAGCAGTACGTC. This encodes CASSHRTGTYEQYV.

The chain carries TRBV5-1 and TRBJ1-2, with D unclear. The CDR3 has 14 residues. V was shortened by 1 base and J by 5 bases, with 12 bases between the two germline ends. The germline gives CDR1 SGHRS, CDR2 YFSETQ. CDR3 DNA sequence: TGCGCCAGCAGCTTGAAGTCGGGATGGTATGGCTACACCTTC. This gives the protein CASSLKSGWYGYTF.

On this clone: Germline is not matched at one junction end, which may reflect a read error. V usage is TRBV2 and J usage is TRBJ1-5; D is possibly TRBD1 (6 bases). Germline V gene lookup returns CDR1 SNHLY and CDR2 FYNNEI. The CDR3 is made up of 14 amino acids. CDR3 nucleotide sequence: TGTGCCAGCAGTTACCAACAGGGAATCAGCCGAAAGTATTTT. It yields the protein CASSYQQGISRKYF.

The J gene is TRBJ1-5, the V gene TRBV7-8; D is perhaps TRBD1 (5 bases). The CDR3 loop spans 16 amino acids. V dropped 5 bases and J dropped 0 bases, with 14 bases sitting between them. Germline values: CDR1 SGHVS, CDR2 FQNEAQ. CDR3: CASSPGTDYSNQPQHF. Here the CDR3 DNA reads TGTGCCAGCAGCCCCGGGACGGACTATAGCAATCAGCCCCAGCATTTT.

V and J are TRBV5-1 and TRBJ2-1; TRBD2 agrees at 13 bases. CDR3 length: 16 residues. V lost 4 bases, J lost 9 bases, and 10 bases stayed unmatched. The germline V gene encodes CDR1 SGHRS and CDR2 YFSETQ. The CDR3 reads CASSLQTSGGSGEQFF. In nucleotides, the CDR3 is TGCGCCAGCAGCCTACAGACTAGCGGGGGGTCAGGTGAGCAGTTCTTC.

This chain connects TRBV30 to TRBJ1-1; D is unresolved. This CDR3 contains 14 residues. The germline gives CDR1 GTSNPN, CDR2 SVGIG (reference sequence). Deletions cut 3 bases from V and 0 bases from J, with 11 bases between. The CDR3 reads CAWRYGELNTEAFF. The DNA of the CDR3 is TGTGCCTGGAGATATGGAGAACTGAACACTGAAGCTTTCTTT.

The rearrangement joins TRBV5-1 to TRBJ1-4, with TRBD1 matching over 7 bases. The CDR3 is 15 residues long. The germline gives CDR1 SGHRS, CDR2 YFSETQ. J was trimmed by 7 bases and V by 0 bases; bases with no gene match: 6. Written as DNA, the CDR3 is TGCGCCAGCAGCTTGGAAGGGGGCGTGGGTGAAAAACTGTTTTTT. The encoded protein is CASSLEGGVGEKLFF.

This clone was counted between two and nine times. The chain combines TRBV19 with TRBJ2-4, with a possible D match to TRBD2 (5 bases). V dropped 1 base and J dropped 0 bases, with 13 bases sitting between them. The germline gives CDR1 LNHDA, CDR2 SQIVND (reference sequence). The CDR3 extends over 17 amino acids. The CDR3 DNA follows: TGTGCCAGTAGTATAGGAGGGATGGGCCTAGCCAAAAACATTCAGTACTTC. This gives the protein CASSIGGMGLAKNIQYF. Supplemented by reference TRBV19 and TRBJ2-4, the full variable domain reads DGGITQSPKYLFRKEGQNVTLSCEQNLNHDAMYWYRQDPGQGLRLIYYSQIVNDFQKGDIAEGYSVSREKKESFPLTVTSAQKNPTAFYLCASSIGGMGLAKNIQYFGAGTRLSVL.

The chain links TRBV6-1 to TRBJ1-2, with a possible D match to TRBD1 (5 bases). CDR1 and CDR2 (germline): MNHNS, SASEGT. The CDR3 runs to 15 residues. With 1 base removed from V and 7 bases from J, the gap between germline ends came to 16 bases. As DNA, the CDR3 is TGTGCCAGCAGTGAAGGGAGGGGCGCGGGATTTGGCTACACCTTC. Protein: CASSEGRGAGFGYTF.

V and J are TRBV5-4 and TRBJ2-3, with 9 positions matching TRBD1. Unmatched junction bases numbered 8, after V lost 0 bases and J lost 3 bases. The germline V gene encodes CDR1 SGHNT and CDR2 YYREEE (reference sequence). The CDR3 length is 17 residues. The DNA for the CDR3 is TGTGCCAGCAGCTTGGGTTCCGGGACAGGGACGACAGATACGCAGTATTTT. It translates to CASSLGSGTGTTDTQYF.

The chain has TRBV6-6 and TRBJ1-1, with D uncertain. Germline lookup yields CDR1 MNHNY and CDR2 SVGAGI (reference sequence). The CDR3 consists of 12 residues. V was clipped by 7 bases and J by 6 bases, with 12 bases between them. As DNA, the CDR3 is TGTGCCAGCATCACCGGGAGGGCTGAAGCTTTCTTT. This gives the protein CASITGRAEAFF.

V is TRBV7-2 and J is TRBJ2-5; 7 bases map to TRBD1. CDR3 length equals 15 residues. Germline V gene lookup returns CDR1 SGHTA and CDR2 FQGNSA. Unmatched junction bases numbered 5, after V lost 0 bases and J lost 4 bases. CDR3 amino acids: CASSLADRVGETQYF. In DNA, the CDR3 is TGTGCCAGCAGCTTAGCCGACAGGGTAGGAGAGACCCAGTACTTC.

The chain joins TRBV5-1 to TRBJ1-3, with unresolved D. The length of the CDR3 is 16 residues. CDR1 SGHRS and CDR2 YFSETQ come from the germline V gene. The V and J ends lost 0 bases and 0 bases respectively, with 10 bases between them. CDR3 in amino acids: CASSLAFLSSGNTIYF. CDR3 sequence (DNA): TGCGCCAGCAGCTTGGCGTTCCTCTCCTCTGGAAACACCATATATTTT.

The chain combines TRBV11-2 with TRBJ2-1; 8 bases agree with TRBD2. This CDR3 is built from 14 residues. Germline CDR1 reads SGHAT; CDR2 reads FQNNGV. V lost 2 bases and J lost 13; bases outside the gene matches: 10. The CDR3 DNA is TGTGCCAGCAGCTTATATCCGGGGGGGCCTGAACAGTTCTTC. Its translation: CASSLYPGGPEQFF. Combining the CDR3 with reference TRBV11-2 and TRBJ2-1 gives the whole variable domain EAGVAQSPRYKIIEKRQSVAFWCNPISGHATLYWYQQILGQGPKLLIQFQNNGVVDDSQLPKDRFSAERLKGVDSTLKIQPAKLEDSAVYLCASSLYPGGPEQFFGPGTRLTVL.

The chain joins TRBV18 to TRBJ2-3, with D maybe TRBD2 (6 bases). Germline CDR1 and CDR2: KGHSH and LQKENI. This CDR3 contains 16 residues. Trimming took 6 bases from V and 2 from J, leaving 18 bases between them. The CDR3 nucleotides are TGTGCCAGCTCCCCGGGGGTAAGAGGGACCACAGATACGCAGTATTTT. Translation gives CASSPGVRGTTDTQYF.

This chain connects TRBV6-5 to TRBJ1-4; D remains unclear. This CDR3 is 15 amino acids long. Trimming removed 2 bases from V and 4 bases from J, with 11 bases in between. Germline CDR1 is MNHEY and CDR2 is SVGAGI. CDR3 DNA sequence: TGTGCCAGCAGTTACACCCCCGCGGGTAATGAAAAACTGTTTTTT. Its protein is CASSYTPAGNEKLFF.

V is TRBV29-1 and J is TRBJ2-2; weak D call: TRBD1 (6 bases). Germline loops: CDR1 SQVTM, CDR2 ANQGSEA. V lost 7 bases to trimming and J lost 8 bases, with 17 bases between them. The CDR3 is made up of 13 amino acids. CDR3 loop: CSAGQYSLGELFF. The CDR3 region has the DNA TGCAGCGCCGGACAGTACTCCCTGGGGGAGCTGTTTTTT.

This clone appeared a single time. The genes are TRBV21-1 and TRBJ2-3; the table's D call of TRBD1 was not tested on the DNA. TRBV21-1 is classified as a pseudogene. The CDR3 is 15 residues long. The CDR3 region is CASSSPVGANDTQYF. For the CDR3, the DNA is TGTGCCAGCAGCTCCCCTGTGGGGGCCAACGATACGCAGTATTTT.